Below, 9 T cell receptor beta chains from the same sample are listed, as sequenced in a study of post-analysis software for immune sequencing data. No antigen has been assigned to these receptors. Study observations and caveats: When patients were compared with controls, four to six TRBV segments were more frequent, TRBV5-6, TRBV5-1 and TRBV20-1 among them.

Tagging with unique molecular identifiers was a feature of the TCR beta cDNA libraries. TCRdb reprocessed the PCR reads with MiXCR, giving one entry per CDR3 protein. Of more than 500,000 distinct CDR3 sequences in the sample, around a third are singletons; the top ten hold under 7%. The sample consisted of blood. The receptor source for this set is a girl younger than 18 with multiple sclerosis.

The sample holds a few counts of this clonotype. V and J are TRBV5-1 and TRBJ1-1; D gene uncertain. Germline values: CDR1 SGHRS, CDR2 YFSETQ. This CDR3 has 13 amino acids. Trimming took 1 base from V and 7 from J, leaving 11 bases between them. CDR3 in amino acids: CASSLNRELEAFF. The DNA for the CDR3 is TGCGCCAGCAGCTTGAACCGGGAGCTTGAAGCTTTCTTT.

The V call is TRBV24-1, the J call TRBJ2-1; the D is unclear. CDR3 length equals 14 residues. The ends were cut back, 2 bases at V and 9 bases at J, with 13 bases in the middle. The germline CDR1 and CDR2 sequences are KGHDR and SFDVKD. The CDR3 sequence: CATSDSRWMGEQFF. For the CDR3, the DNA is TGTGCCACCAGTGATTCCAGGTGGATGGGTGAGCAGTTCTTC.

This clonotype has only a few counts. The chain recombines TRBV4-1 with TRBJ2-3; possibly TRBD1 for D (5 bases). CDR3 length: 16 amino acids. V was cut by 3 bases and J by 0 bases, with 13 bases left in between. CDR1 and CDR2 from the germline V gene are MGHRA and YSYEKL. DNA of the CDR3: TGCGCCAGCAGCCACCTAGGGGCAGGGAGCACAGATACGCAGTATTTT. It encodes CASSHLGAGSTDTQYF.

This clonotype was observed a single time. The CDR3 nucleotides read TGCGCCAGCTCCTTTCCCCCCTTACTTTACCGGGACTCGGGGGATTACGAGCAGTACTTC. Translation gives CASSFPPLLYRDSGDYEQYF. The chain couples TRBV10-1 to TRBJ2-7, with D possibly being TRBD2 (6 bases). The germline V gene encodes CDR1 WNHNN and CDR2 SYGVQD (reference sequence). This CDR3 region has 20 residues. V was cut by 8 bases and J by 4 bases, with 36 bases left in between.

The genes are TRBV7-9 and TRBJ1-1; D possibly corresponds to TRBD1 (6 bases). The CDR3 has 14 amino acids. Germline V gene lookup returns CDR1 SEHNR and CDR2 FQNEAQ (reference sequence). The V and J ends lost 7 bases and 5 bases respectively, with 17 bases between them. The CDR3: CASTPTGPGTEAFF. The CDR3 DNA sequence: TGTGCCAGCACCCCGACAGGCCCGGGGACTGAAGCTTTCTTT.

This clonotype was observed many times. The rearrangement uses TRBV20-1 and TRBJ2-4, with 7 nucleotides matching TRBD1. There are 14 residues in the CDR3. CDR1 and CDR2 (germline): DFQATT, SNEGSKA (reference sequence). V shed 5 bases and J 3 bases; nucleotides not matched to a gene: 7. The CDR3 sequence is CSALTGEVKNIQYF. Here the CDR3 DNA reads TGCAGTGCTCTAACAGGGGAAGTCAAAAACATTCAGTACTTC.

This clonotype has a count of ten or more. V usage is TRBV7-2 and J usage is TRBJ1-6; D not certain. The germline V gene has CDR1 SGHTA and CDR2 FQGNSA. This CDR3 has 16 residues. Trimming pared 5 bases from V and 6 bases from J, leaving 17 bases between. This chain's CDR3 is CASSPDFFGSNSPLHF. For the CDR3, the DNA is TGTGCCAGCAGCCCGGACTTCTTTGGGTCTAATTCACCCCTCCACTTT.

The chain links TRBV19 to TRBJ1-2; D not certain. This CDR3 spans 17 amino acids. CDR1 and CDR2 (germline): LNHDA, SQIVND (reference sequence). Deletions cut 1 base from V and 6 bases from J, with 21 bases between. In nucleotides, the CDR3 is TGTGCCAGTAGTATAGGAGCCCCGACATTCGTCCGTAATGGCTACACCTTC. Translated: CASSIGAPTFVRNGYTF.

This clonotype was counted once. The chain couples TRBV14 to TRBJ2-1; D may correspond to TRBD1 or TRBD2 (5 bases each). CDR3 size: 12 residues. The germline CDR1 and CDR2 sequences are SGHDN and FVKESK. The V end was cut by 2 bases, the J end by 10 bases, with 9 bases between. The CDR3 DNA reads TGTGCCAGCAGCCAACCGGGACGAGAGCAGTTCTTC. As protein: CASSQPGREQFF.